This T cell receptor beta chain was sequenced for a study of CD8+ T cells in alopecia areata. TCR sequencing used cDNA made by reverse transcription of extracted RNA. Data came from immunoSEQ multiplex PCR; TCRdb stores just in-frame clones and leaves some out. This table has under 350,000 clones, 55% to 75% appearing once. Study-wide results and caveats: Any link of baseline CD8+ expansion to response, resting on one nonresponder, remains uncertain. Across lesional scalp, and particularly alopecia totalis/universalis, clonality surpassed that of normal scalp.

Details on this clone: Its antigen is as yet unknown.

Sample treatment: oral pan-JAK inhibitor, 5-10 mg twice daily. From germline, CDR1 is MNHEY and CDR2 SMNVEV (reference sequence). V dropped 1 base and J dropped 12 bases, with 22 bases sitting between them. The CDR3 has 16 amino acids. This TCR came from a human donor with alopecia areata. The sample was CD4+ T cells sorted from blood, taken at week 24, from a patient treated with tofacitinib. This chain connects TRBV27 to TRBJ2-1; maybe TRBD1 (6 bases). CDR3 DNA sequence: TGTGCCAGCAGTTTATTTGGGGGCCAGGGGCGACGGGGGCAGTTCTTC. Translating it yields CASSLFGGQGRRGQFF.